This T cell receptor (beta chain) appears in the sequencing data of a study of cytomegalovirus exposure and HLA in healthy donors. PCR used 60 Vbeta primers and 13 Jbeta primers. Sequencing used immunoSEQ multiplex PCR; TCRdb keeps in-frame clones, though not all of them. The profile shows tens of thousands of clones, around 63% of them singletons. Sequenced material: PBMCs. This receptor was taken from a woman in her twenties or thirties in good health and CMV-seronegative.

The CDR3 sequence is CASSRGQGAYTEAFF. The CDR3 bases are TGTGCCAGCAGCCGAGGACAGGGGGCGTACACTGAAGCTTTCTTT. V gene TRBV4-2 combines with J gene TRBJ1-1; 11 bases are a match to TRBD1. V shed 4 bases, J shed 3 bases, and the junction held 4 bases outside the gene matches. Germline V gene sequence: CDR1 LGHNA, CDR2 YNFKEQ. This CDR3 has 15 residues.